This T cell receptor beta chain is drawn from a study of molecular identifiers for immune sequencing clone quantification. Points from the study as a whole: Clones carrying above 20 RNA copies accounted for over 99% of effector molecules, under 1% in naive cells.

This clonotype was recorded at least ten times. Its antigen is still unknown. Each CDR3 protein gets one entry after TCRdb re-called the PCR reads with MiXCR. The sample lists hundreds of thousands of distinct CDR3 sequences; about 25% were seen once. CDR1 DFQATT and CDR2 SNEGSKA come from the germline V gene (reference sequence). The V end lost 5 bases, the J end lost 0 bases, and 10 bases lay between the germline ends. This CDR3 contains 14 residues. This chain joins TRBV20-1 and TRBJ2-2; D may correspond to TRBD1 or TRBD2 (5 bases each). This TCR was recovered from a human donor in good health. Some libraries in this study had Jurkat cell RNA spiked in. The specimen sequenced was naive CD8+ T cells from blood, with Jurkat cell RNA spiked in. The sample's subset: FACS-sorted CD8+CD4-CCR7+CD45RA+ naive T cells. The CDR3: CSASGSTNTGELFF. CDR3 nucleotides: TGCAGTGCTTCAGGGAGTACGAACACCGGGGAGCTGTTTTTT.